The clone carrying this TCR beta chain was observed once. Its antigen is still unknown. This sample stems from a study of cytomegalovirus exposure and HLA in healthy donors. Though nominally healthy at sampling, donors likely had unrecorded immune exposures. The CDR3 contains 18 residues. CDR1 SGHRS and CDR2 YFSETQ come from the germline V gene. V lost 6 bases to trimming and J lost 1 base; unmatched junction nucleotides: 14. Study outcomes and limitations: Cytomegalovirus association was listed for approximately 160 TCR beta chains. Analysis was performed later, and it showed HLA-associated TCR beta chains to be more clonally expanded than equally common others.

The study ran its PCR with 60 Vbeta and 13 Jbeta primers. The protocol was immunoSEQ multiplex PCR, while the TCRdb copy is restricted to in-frame clones and leaves out a portion. The data show approximately 90,000 clones, under 85% seen once. Sequenced input: PBMCs. V usage is TRBV5-1 and J usage is TRBJ2-3; 10 nucleotides align to TRBD2. The clonotype comes from a male donor in good health and CMV-seronegative. CDR3 DNA: TGCGCCAGCAAAGGACTAGCGGCCCCAGGGAGCGGCACAGATACGCAGTATTTT. It specifies CASKGLAAPGSGTDTQYF.